This T cell receptor (beta chain) originates from a study of cytomegalovirus exposure and HLA in healthy donors. Study-level findings and limits: Exclusion as indistinguishable affected some V segments, including TRBV6-2 and TRBV6-3. According to a later analysis, donors in an Asian-associated ancestry cluster reportedly had fewer N-insertions than the approximately 620-donor mean.

The V and J ends lost 8 bases and 4 bases respectively, with 15 bases between them. From germline, CDR1 is MNHEY and CDR2 SVGAGI. This CDR3 contains 14 residues. Concerning this clone itself: What it binds is not known.

13 Jbeta primers and 60 Vbeta primers were used for the PCR. Assay used: immunoSEQ multiplex PCR; TCRdb lists only in-frame clones, some missing. Of fewer than 200,000 clones listed, around 76% are singletons. The receptor was derived from a man aged 35 to 55 in good health and CMV-seropositive. The sequenced sample consisted of PBMCs. The chain uses TRBV6-5 and TRBJ1-5; no clear D. Here the CDR3 reads CASRLLPGNQPQHF. CDR3 coding DNA: TGTGCCAGCCGGTTGCTTCCCGGGAATCAGCCCCAGCATTTT.